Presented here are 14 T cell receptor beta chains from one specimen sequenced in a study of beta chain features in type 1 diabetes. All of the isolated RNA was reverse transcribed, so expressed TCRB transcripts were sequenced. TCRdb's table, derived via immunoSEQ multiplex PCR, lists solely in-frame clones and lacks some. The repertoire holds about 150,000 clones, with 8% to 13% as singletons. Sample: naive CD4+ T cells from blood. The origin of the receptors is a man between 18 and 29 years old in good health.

CDR3 nucleotide sequence: TGTGCCAGCAGCTTATTCGTCACAGATACGCAGTATTTT. Amino acid sequence: CASSLFVTDTQYF. The chain has TRBV7-6 and TRBJ2-3; D is uncertain. Trimming pared 2 bases from V and 2 bases from J, leaving 5 bases between. CDR1 is SGHVS and CDR2 is FNYEAQ in the germline V gene. This CDR3 has 13 residues.

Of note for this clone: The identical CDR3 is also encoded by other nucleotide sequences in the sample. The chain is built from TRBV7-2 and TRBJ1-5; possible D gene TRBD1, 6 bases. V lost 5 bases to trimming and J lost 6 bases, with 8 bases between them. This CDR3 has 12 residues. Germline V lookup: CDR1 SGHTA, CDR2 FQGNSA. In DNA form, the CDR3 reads TGTGCCAGCAGCCCCAGGGGTCAGCCCCAGCATTTT. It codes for CASSPRGQPQHF.

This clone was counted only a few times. The CDR3 region has the DNA TGTGCCAGCAGTACCAGGGTACTAGCCAAAAACATTCAGTACTTC. Protein: CASSTRVLAKNIQYF. This chain connects TRBV6-5 to TRBJ2-4, with D maybe TRBD1 (5 bases). The germline V gene encodes CDR1 MNHEY and CDR2 SVGAGI. Trimming removed 5 bases from V and 0 bases from J, with 11 bases in between. The CDR3 length is 15 residues.

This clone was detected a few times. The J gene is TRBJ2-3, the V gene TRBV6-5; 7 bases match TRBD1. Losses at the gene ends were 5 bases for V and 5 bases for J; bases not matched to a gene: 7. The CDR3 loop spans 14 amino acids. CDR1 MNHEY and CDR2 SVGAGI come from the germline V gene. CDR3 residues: CASSRQGHIDTQYF. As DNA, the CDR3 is TGTGCCAGCAGTCGACAGGGTCATATAGATACGCAGTATTTT.

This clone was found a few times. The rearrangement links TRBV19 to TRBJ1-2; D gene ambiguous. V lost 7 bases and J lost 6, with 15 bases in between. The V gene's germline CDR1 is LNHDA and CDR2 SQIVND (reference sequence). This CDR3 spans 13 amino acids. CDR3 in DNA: TGTGCCAGTAAGCCCAGAGGGATCGATGGCTACACCTTC. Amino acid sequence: CASKPRGIDGYTF.

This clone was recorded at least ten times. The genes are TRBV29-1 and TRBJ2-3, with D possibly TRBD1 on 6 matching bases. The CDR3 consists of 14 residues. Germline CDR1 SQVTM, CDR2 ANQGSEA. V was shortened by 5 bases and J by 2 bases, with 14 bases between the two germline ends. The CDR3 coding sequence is TGCAGCGTTTCCGGGACACCTTACACAGATACGCAGTATTTT. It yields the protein CSVSGTPYTDTQYF.

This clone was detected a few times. The CDR3, as DNA: TGTGCCAGCAGTGTTATTGCAGGCAATCAGCCCCAGCATTTT. Translating gives CASSVIAGNQPQHF. The V gene is TRBV2, the J gene TRBJ1-5; no reliable D call. The CDR3 covers 14 residues. V lost 4 bases, J lost 2 bases, and 9 bases lay in between. Germline assignment: CDR1 SNHLY and CDR2 FYNNEI.

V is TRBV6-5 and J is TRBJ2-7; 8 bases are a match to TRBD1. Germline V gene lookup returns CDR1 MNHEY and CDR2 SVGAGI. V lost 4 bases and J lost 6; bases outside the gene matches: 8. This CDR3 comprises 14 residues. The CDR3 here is CASSSSDRAGEQYF. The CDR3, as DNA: TGTGCCAGCAGTTCCTCGGACAGGGCCGGCGAGCAGTACTTC.

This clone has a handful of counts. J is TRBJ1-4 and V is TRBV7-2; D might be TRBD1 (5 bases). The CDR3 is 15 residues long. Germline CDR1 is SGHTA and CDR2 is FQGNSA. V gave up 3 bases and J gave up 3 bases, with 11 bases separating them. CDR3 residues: CASSFQGAANEKLFF. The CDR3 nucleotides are TGTGCCAGCAGCTTCCAGGGCGCGGCTAATGAAAAACTGTTTTTT.

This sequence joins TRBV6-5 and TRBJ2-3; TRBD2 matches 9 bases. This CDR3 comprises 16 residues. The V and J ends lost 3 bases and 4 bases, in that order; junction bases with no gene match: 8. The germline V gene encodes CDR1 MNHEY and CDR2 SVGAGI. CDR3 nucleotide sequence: TGTGCCAGCAGTTATTCAGCCGGGACTAGCTCAGATACGCAGTATTTT. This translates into CASSYSAGTSSDTQYF.

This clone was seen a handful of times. DNA of the CDR3: TGTGCCAGCAGTGTACCGGGACAACAGTACGAGCAGTACTTC. Translated: CASSVPGQQYEQYF. The V call is TRBV6-1, the J call TRBJ2-7; a possible D gene is TRBD1 (6 bases). This CDR3 is built from 14 residues. Germline CDR1 MNHNS, CDR2 SASEGT. V lost 4 bases and J lost 4, with 14 bases in between.

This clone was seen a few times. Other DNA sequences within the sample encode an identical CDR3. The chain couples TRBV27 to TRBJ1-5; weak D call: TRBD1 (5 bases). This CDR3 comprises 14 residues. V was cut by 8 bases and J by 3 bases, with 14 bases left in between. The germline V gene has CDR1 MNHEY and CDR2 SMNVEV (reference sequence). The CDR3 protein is CASSRAGPNQPQHF. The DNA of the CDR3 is TGTGCCAGCTCAAGGGCGGGGCCCAATCAGCCCCAGCATTTT.

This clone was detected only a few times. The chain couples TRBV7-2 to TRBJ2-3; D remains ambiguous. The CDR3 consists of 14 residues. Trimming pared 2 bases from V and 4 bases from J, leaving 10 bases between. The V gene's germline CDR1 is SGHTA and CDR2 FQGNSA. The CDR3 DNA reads TGTGCCAGCAGCTTACGCCTAGACGCAGATACGCAGTATTTT. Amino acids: CASSLRLDADTQYF.

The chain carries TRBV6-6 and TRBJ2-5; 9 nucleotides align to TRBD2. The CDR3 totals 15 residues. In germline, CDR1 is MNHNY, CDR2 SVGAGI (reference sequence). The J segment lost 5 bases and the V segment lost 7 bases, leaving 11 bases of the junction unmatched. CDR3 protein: CASIPGAGGQETQYF. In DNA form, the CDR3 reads TGTGCCAGCATCCCCGGGGCGGGGGGGCAGGAGACCCAGTACTTC.